A single sample gave rise to the 17 T cell receptor beta chains below, sequenced in a study of CD8 T cells in ankylosing spondylitis. A single record per CDR3 protein comes from TCRdb applying MiXCR to the 5' RACE reads. The profile shows some 30,000 distinct CDR3 sequences, about 7% of them singletons. Sequencing was done on a sample of blood, either unsorted or a sorted T cell fraction (not recorded which). These receptors were collected from a male donor with ankylosing spondylitis or in good health (not recorded which).

This clonotype was found many times. The chain links TRBV7-8 to TRBJ2-2; 8 bases match TRBD2. The CDR3 length is 17 residues. Germline CDR1 and CDR2: SGHVS and FQNEAQ. After removal of 5 bases from V and 1 base from J, the junction contained 9 bases not matched to a gene. The CDR3: CASSQPYSGGNTGELFF. The CDR3 DNA reads as TGTGCCAGCAGCCAGCCCTACAGCGGGGGGAACACCGGGGAGCTGTTTTTT.

This clonotype has at least ten counts. The DNA of the CDR3 is TGTGCCAGTCGGGCGGAGAGCCTCTCCTACAATGAGCAGTTCTTC. As protein: CASRAESLSYNEQFF. The chain is built from TRBV6-1 and TRBJ2-1; D is undetermined. Germline assignment: CDR1 MNHNS and CDR2 SASEGT. The germline V and J ends were trimmed by 9 bases and 0 bases, with 15 bases remaining between them. The length of the CDR3 is 15 residues.

This clonotype was detected a few times. V is TRBV6-1 and J is TRBJ2-1; 7 bases line up with TRBD2. Looked up from germline, CDR1 is MNHNS and CDR2 is SASEGT. With 10 bases clipped from V and 5 bases from J, the junction kept 11 bases outside the gene matches. The CDR3 covers 14 residues. The CDR3 protein is CATFGRERDNEQFF. In DNA form, the CDR3 reads TGTGCCACCTTCGGGCGGGAGAGGGACAATGAGCAGTTCTTC.

This clonotype was observed at least ten times. V gene TRBV29-1 combines with J gene TRBJ2-3, with 10 bases matching TRBD1. CDR1 is SQVTM and CDR2 is ANQGSEA in the germline V gene. The ends lost 6 bases at V and 5 bases at J; junction bases unmatched: 8. The CDR3 covers 14 residues. The CDR3 nucleotides are TGCAGCGTCATCCGGGACAGGGGAGGAGATACGCAGTATTTT. Protein sequence: CSVIRDRGGDTQYF.

The rearrangement uses TRBV7-1 and TRBJ2-3; 13 positions agree with TRBD2. TRBV7-1 is identified as an open reading frame with a role that is uncertain. The CDR3 consists of 16 residues. With 5 bases clipped from V and 0 bases from J, the junction kept 2 bases outside the gene matches. The CDR3 region has the DNA TGTGCCAGCAGCGCACTAGCGGGAGGGAGCACAGATACGCAGTATTTT. It is translated as CASSALAGGSTDTQYF.

This clonotype has a count of ten or more. V and J are TRBV2 and TRBJ2-2; D is undetermined. CDR3 length: 13 residues. Per germline, CDR1 SNHLY and CDR2 FYNNEI. V was shortened by 3 bases and J by 5 bases, with 7 bases between the two germline ends. CDR3 protein: CASSEERTGELFF. In nucleotides, the CDR3 is TGTGCCAGCAGTGAGGAGAGAACCGGGGAGCTGTTTTTT.

This clonotype was recorded at least ten times. This chain connects TRBV7-8 to TRBJ2-3, with D unresolved. In germline, CDR1 is SGHVS, CDR2 FQNEAQ. The V gene lost 2 bases and the J gene lost 4 bases, with 10 bases spanning the gap. The length of the CDR3 is 14 residues. Here the CDR3 DNA reads TGTGCCAGCAGCTTAAGGCAAAACTCAGATACGCAGTATTTT. Amino acid sequence: CASSLRQNSDTQYF.

This clonotype has at least ten counts. The chain couples TRBV5-4 to TRBJ1-1; 9 bases match TRBD1. Germline V gives CDR1 SGHNT, CDR2 YYREEE (reference sequence). After removal of 2 bases from V and 2 bases from J, the junction contained 10 bases not matched to a gene. The length of the CDR3 is 17 residues. The CDR3 DNA reads TGTGCCAGCAGCTTCGGGACAGGGAACGGGGGCAACACTGAAGCTTTCTTT. Its protein product is CASSFGTGNGGNTEAFF.

This clonotype was counted at least ten times. The chain couples TRBV18 to TRBJ1-4; D is undetermined. The CDR3 is 12 residues long. CDR1 is KGHSH, CDR2 LQKENI, per germline. Trimming removed 6 bases at V and 5 bases at J, with 7 bases between. CDR3 amino acids: CASSWANEKLFF. The CDR3 DNA follows: TGTGCCAGCTCTTGGGCCAATGAAAAACTGTTTTTT.

This clonotype was detected ten times or more. The chain couples TRBV20-1 to TRBJ2-7; perhaps TRBD1 as D (6 bases). Trimming removed 6 bases at V and 1 base at J, with 13 bases between. The V gene's germline CDR1 is DFQATT and CDR2 SNEGSKA (reference sequence). CDR3 length equals 13 residues. CDR3 coding DNA: TGCAGTGCCCTCCGGGACACATCCTACGAGCAGTACTTC. Amino acids: CSALRDTSYEQYF.

Ten or more counts support this clonotype. J is TRBJ2-1 and V is TRBV4-1, with 14 bases identical to TRBD2. The CDR3 contains 17 residues. CDR1 is MGHRA, CDR2 YSYEKL, per germline. J gave up 0 bases and V 6 bases, and 4 bases lay outside the gene matches. The CDR3 loop reads CASRRGTSGSSYNEQFF. CDR3 nucleotide sequence: TGCGCCAGCAGGCGGGGGACTAGCGGGAGCTCCTACAATGAGCAGTTCTTC.

Points on this clonotype: At one boundary the junction diverges from the germline segment, which might be a read error. This chain links TRBV7-8 with TRBJ2-7; TRBD1 is a possible D gene (5 bases). The germline V gene has CDR1 SGHVS and CDR2 FQNEAQ. The CDR3 loop spans 15 amino acids. CDR3 amino acids: CASSTDTGFLYVQYF. Here the CDR3 DNA reads TGTGCCAGCAGCACAGACACAGGATTTCTCTACGTGCAGTACTTC. Looking up the rest from reference TRBV7-8 and TRBJ2-7 gives the full variable domain: GAGVSQSPRYKVAKRGQDVALRCDPISGHVSLFWYQQALGQGPEFLTYFQNEAQLDKSGLPSDRFFAERPEGSVSTLKIQRTQQEDSAVYLCASSTDTGFLYVQYFGPGTRLTVT.

This clonotype appeared a single time. This chain uses TRBV20-1 with TRBJ2-7; D might be TRBD1 (5 bases). The CDR3 is made up of 12 amino acids. Trimming took off 3 bases at V and 9 bases at J, with 15 bases between the two ends. The germline V gene has CDR1 DFQATT and CDR2 SNEGSKA (reference sequence). CDR3 region: CSARARGFGQYF. As DNA, the CDR3 is TGCAGTGCTAGGGCTAGGGGTTTTGGGCAGTACTTC.

This clonotype showed up many times. This rearrangement joins TRBV12-3 or TRBV12-4 to TRBJ2-5; D is unclear. There are 14 residues in the CDR3. The V and J ends lost 2 bases and 1 base respectively, with 8 bases between them. For the CDR3, the DNA is TGTGCCAGCAGTTTAAGGCGGACCCAAGAGACCCAGTACTTC. Protein: CASSLRRTQETQYF.

In its sample, this clonotype was seen many times. The genes are TRBV29-1 and TRBJ2-5, with a possible D match to TRBD2 (5 bases). Germline loops: CDR1 SQVTM, CDR2 ANQGSEA. This CDR3 region has 14 residues. The V end lost 6 bases, the J end lost 5 bases, and 19 bases lay between the germline ends. The DNA for the CDR3 is TGCAGCGTAGAGGGCGCTGGTTGGGATGAGACCCAGTACTTC. Encoded protein: CSVEGAGWDETQYF. Complete variable domain (other parts from reference TRBV29-1 and TRBJ2-5): SAVISQKPSRDICQRGTSLTIQCQVDSQVTMMFWYRQQPGQSLTLIATANQGSEATYESGFVIDKFPISRPNLTFSTLTVSNMSPEDSSIYLCSVEGAGWDETQYFGPGTRLLVL.

In this sample, this clonotype turned up many times. This chain joins TRBV20-1 and TRBJ2-7, with D unresolved. CDR1 is DFQATT and CDR2 is SNEGSKA in the germline V gene (reference sequence). Trimming left V 8 bases short and J 1 base short, with 15 bases between. The CDR3 has 13 amino acids. CDR3 DNA sequence: TGCAGTTTCGACTCAGGTTATTCCTACGAGCAGTACTTC. It translates to CSFDSGYSYEQYF.

This clonotype appeared a few times. The chain employs TRBV7-8 and TRBJ2-3; 8 nucleotides align to TRBD2. The V segment lost 4 bases and the J segment 9 bases; nucleotides outside the gene matches: 12. There are 15 residues in the CDR3. Germline assignment: CDR1 SGHVS and CDR2 FQNEAQ. CDR3 sequence reads: CASSSIQRESRTQYF. The CDR3 bases are TGTGCCAGCAGCTCGATCCAGCGGGAGAGTAGGACGCAGTATTTT.